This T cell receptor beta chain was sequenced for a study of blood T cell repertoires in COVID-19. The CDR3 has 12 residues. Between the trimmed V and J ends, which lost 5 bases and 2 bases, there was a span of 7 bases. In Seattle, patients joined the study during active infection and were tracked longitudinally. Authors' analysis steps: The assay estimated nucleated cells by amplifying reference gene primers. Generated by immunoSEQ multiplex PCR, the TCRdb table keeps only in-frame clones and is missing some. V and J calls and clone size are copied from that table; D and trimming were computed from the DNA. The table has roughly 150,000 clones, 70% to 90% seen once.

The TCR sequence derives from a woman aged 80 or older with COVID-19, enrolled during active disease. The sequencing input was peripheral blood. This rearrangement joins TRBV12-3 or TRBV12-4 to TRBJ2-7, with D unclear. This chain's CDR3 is CASSPYTYEQYF. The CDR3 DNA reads TGTGCCAGCAGTCCGTATACCTACGAGCAGTACTTC.